The T cell receptor beta chain described here comes from a study of T cell responses to AZD1222 COVID-19 vaccine. Study observations and caveats: Close to half of spike-specific TCRs reportedly recognize unmutated variant regions. None of the repertoires were sampled until the peak T cell response had passed. Donors were largely white British and mainly female; clonal diversity was possibly underestimated.

CDR1 GTSNPN and CDR2 SVGIG come from the germline V gene (reference sequence). The ends lost 5 bases at V and 5 bases at J; junction bases unmatched: 7. This CDR3 has 13 residues. Remarks on this clone: Its antigen is not identified.

Method: immunoSEQ multiplex PCR; TCRdb's copy keeps in-frame clones and lacks some. The sample lists over 100,000 clones, around nine tenths seen once, with 7.5% to 9.5% in the top ten. Sequencing used peripheral blood, obtained on day 0 of AZD1222 vaccination. J is TRBJ1-1 and V is TRBV30, with 8 nucleotides matching TRBD1. The sequence derives from an adult in good health. CDR3 bases: TGTGCCTGGGACAGGGGACTCAGGACTGAAGCTTTCTTT. This encodes CAWDRGLRTEAFF.